This entry lists 23 T cell receptor beta chains sequenced from one sample in a study of radiotherapy plus CTLA-4 blockade in lung cancer. Assay used: immunoSEQ multiplex PCR; TCRdb lists only in-frame clones, some missing. The data hold about 87,000 clones, with roughly 86% observed a single time. Sequences were derived from peripheral blood, sampled from a patient treated with radiotherapy plus ipilimumab. The source is a human donor with non-small cell lung cancer that progressed on radiotherapy plus ipilimumab.

In the case of this clone: Germline is not matched at one junction end, which may reflect a read error. This chain uses TRBV15 with TRBJ1-2; D is perhaps TRBD1 (6 bases). Germline loops: CDR1 LNHNV, CDR2 YYDKDF (reference sequence). The CDR3 spans 14 residues. The CDR3 coding sequence is TGTGCCACCAGCCGAGACAGGCTCCACTATGGCTACACCTTC. Protein product: CATSRDRLHYGYTF.

J is TRBJ1-3 and V is TRBV4-3, with D possibly TRBD1 on 5 matching bases. Trimming shortened V by 0 bases and J by 0 bases, and 9 bases separated the two germline ends. Germline-derived CDR1 and CDR2 are LGHNA and YSLEER. The CDR3 is 16 residues long. This chain's CDR3 is CASSQDKGYSGNTIYF. CDR3 nucleotide sequence: TGCGCCAGCAGCCAAGATAAGGGGTACTCTGGAAACACCATATATTTT.

This sequence joins TRBV18 and TRBJ1-5; D is undetermined. The V gene lost 3 bases and the J gene lost 2 bases, with 11 bases spanning the gap. This CDR3 has 15 residues. Looked up from germline, CDR1 is KGHSH and CDR2 is LQKENI. In DNA form, the CDR3 reads TGTGCCAGCTCACCTGGGGAGTACGGCAATCAGCCCCAGCATTTT. Its protein is CASSPGEYGNQPQHF.

This clone is a singleton in its sample. The V gene is TRBV6-6, the J gene TRBJ2-1; TRBD2 matches 9 bases. The CDR3 is 16 amino acids. Germline V gives CDR1 MNHNY, CDR2 SVGAGI (reference sequence). J lost 8 bases, V lost 0 bases, and 8 bases had no gene match. The CDR3 loop is CASSYSRLAGIDEQFF. For the CDR3, the DNA is TGTGCCAGCAGTTACTCGAGGCTAGCGGGAATAGATGAGCAGTTCTTC.

The chain uses TRBV12-5 and TRBJ2-7; D possibly corresponds to TRBD2 (5 bases). Trimming removed 5 bases at V and 1 base at J, with 18 bases between. Germline lookup yields CDR1 LGHNT and CDR2 FRNRAP. The CDR3 totals 16 residues. CDR3 sequence (DNA): TGTGCTAGTGGTCCTCCGGGGAGTGGGGTTTCCTACGAGCAGTACTTC. Translation gives CASGPPGSGVSYEQYF.

The J gene is TRBJ1-2, the V gene TRBV11-3, with 8 bases lining up with TRBD1. The CDR3 contains 14 residues. The V gene's germline CDR1 is SGHNT and CDR2 YENEEA. V shed 7 bases and J 8 bases; nucleotides not matched to a gene: 12. DNA for the CDR3: TGTGCCAGCAACGCAGGGGGCCTTCAACGCGGCTACACCTTC. Encoded protein: CASNAGGLQRGYTF.

The table lists this clone with a few counts. The V call is TRBV27, the J call TRBJ2-1, with D unresolved. The CDR3 is made up of 13 amino acids. Trimming pared 2 bases from V and 5 bases from J, leaving 7 bases between. Germline V gene data show CDR1 as MNHEY and CDR2 as SMNVEV (reference sequence). In DNA form, the CDR3 reads TGTGCCAGCAGTTTAATGGGGAACAATGAGCAGTTCTTC. Translated: CASSLMGNNEQFF.

This clone was counted once. V is TRBV7-9 and J is TRBJ1-1, with D maybe TRBD1 (5 bases). The CDR3 covers 12 residues. Germline CDR1 reads SEHNR; CDR2 reads FQNEAQ (reference sequence). V lost 4 bases and J lost 6, with 9 bases in between. CDR3 in amino acids: CASSYQGSEAFF. Written as DNA, the CDR3 is TGTGCCAGCAGCTATCAGGGTTCTGAAGCTTTCTTT.

The chain links TRBV11-2 to TRBJ1-1; 7 bases agree with TRBD1. The CDR3 sequence is 18 residues long. The junction had 17 bases not matched to a gene; V was cut back by 3 bases and J by 4 bases. In germline, CDR1 is SGHAT, CDR2 FQNNGV. The CDR3 here is CASSFRPFLAGGGTEAFF. The CDR3, as DNA: TGTGCCAGCAGCTTCCGCCCATTTTTGGCAGGGGGAGGCACTGAAGCTTTCTTT.

The chain joins TRBV6-1 to TRBJ2-7; 9 bases are a match to TRBD1. Losses at the gene ends were 3 bases for V and 9 bases for J; bases not matched to a gene: 9. This CDR3 contains 14 residues. CDR1 and CDR2 from the germline V gene are MNHNS and SASEGT. The CDR3 protein is CASSEGQGPRGQYF. The CDR3 DNA reads TGTGCCAGCAGTGAGGGACAGGGTCCTAGAGGGCAGTACTTC.

The rearrangement joins TRBV29-1 to TRBJ1-5; weak D call: TRBD1 (6 bases). The CDR3 totals 12 residues. V lost 4 bases and J lost 7, with 11 bases in between. Germline CDR1 is SQVTM and CDR2 is ANQGSEA. The CDR3 nucleotides are TGCAGCGTTGCAGGGGAAGGCCAGCCCCAGCATTTT. Protein product: CSVAGEGQPQHF.

This clone appeared once. CDR3 in DNA: TGCGCCAGCAGCCCGGGGGTCGGTACCTATCAGCCCCAGCATTTT. Encoded protein: CASSPGVGTYQPQHF. The chain joins TRBV5-1 to TRBJ1-5, with D perhaps TRBD1 (5 bases). V lost 4 bases and J lost 5, with 16 bases in between. CDR3 length: 15 residues. Germline values: CDR1 SGHRS, CDR2 YFSETQ.

This clone appeared once. The rearrangement links TRBV6-5 to TRBJ2-5; TRBD1 matches 8 bases. The V segment lost 2 bases and the J segment 5 bases; nucleotides outside the gene matches: 4. The CDR3 spans 14 residues. The germline gives CDR1 MNHEY, CDR2 SVGAGI. The chain's CDR3 is CASSYQGADETQYF. The CDR3 nucleotides are TGTGCCAGCAGTTACCAGGGGGCGGATGAGACCCAGTACTTC.

The genes are TRBV9 and TRBJ2-3; D remains ambiguous. Germline CDR1 reads SGDLS; CDR2 reads YYNGEE. This CDR3 comprises 13 residues. The V gene lost 0 bases and the J gene lost 4 bases, with 6 bases spanning the gap. The CDR3 DNA reads as TGTGCCAGCAGCGTAGGAGCGCCAGATACGCAGTATTTT. Translation gives CASSVGAPDTQYF.

The chain links TRBV4-2 to TRBJ1-5; TRBD1 agrees at 10 bases. Germline V gives CDR1 LGHNA, CDR2 YNFKEQ. The CDR3 has 15 amino acids. V lost 4 bases, J lost 4 bases, and 4 bases stayed unmatched. The CDR3 DNA reads as TGTGCCAGCAGCCCGACAGGGGGCGCAAATCAGCCCCAGCATTTT. Protein sequence: CASSPTGGANQPQHF.

CDR3 nucleotides: TGTGCCAGCAGCGTTAGCGGGGGGCCTAGCACAGATACGCAGTATTTT. Residues: CASSVSGGPSTDTQYF. The V and J genes are TRBV7-9 and TRBJ2-3; 10 bases map to TRBD2. The CDR3 has 16 amino acids. The V gene end was trimmed by 5 bases and the J gene end by 0 bases; junction bases not matched to a gene: 5. CDR1 is SEHNR, CDR2 FQNEAQ, per germline (reference sequence).

About this clone itself: Relative to the germline gene, one junction end is altered; a read error may explain this. V and J are TRBV7-7 and TRBJ2-2; 8 positions agree with TRBD2. This CDR3 comprises 14 residues. Germline CDR1 and CDR2: SSHAT and FNYEAQ (reference sequence). This CDR3 reads CASSLAGNTGELFF. CDR3 coding DNA: TGTGCTAGCAGCTTAGCGGGAAACACCGGGGAGCTGTTTTTT.

This chain links TRBV5-1 with TRBJ2-1, with 9 positions matching TRBD1. Trimming at V came to 1 base and at J to 8 bases, leaving 4 bases not matched to a gene. Germline-derived CDR1 and CDR2 are SGHRS and YFSETQ. This CDR3 region has 14 residues. The CDR3 sequence: CASSLWGQGYEQFF. CDR3 bases: TGCGCCAGCAGCTTGTGGGGACAGGGCTATGAGCAGTTCTTC.

Only one count was recorded for this clone. The rearrangement links TRBV7-2 to TRBJ2-5; D remains unclear. This CDR3 is built from 12 residues. V gave up 5 bases and J gave up 4 bases, with 8 bases separating them. CDR1 and CDR2 (germline): SGHTA, FQGNSA. This CDR3 is CASSLGVETQYF. The CDR3 DNA is TGTGCCAGCAGCCTAGGTGTAGAGACCCAGTACTTC.

This chain connects TRBV10-3 to TRBJ1-5; D gene unclear. Looked up from germline, CDR1 is ENHRY and CDR2 is SYGVKD. Trimming removed 8 bases at V and 0 bases at J, with 11 bases between. The CDR3 consists of 14 residues. The DNA of the CDR3 is TGTGCCATCGCCGAACAGAATAGCAATCAGCCCCAGCATTTT. It yields the protein CAIAEQNSNQPQHF.

V gene TRBV12-5 combines with J gene TRBJ2-5; 7 nucleotides line up with TRBD2. The germline V gene encodes CDR1 LGHNT and CDR2 FRNRAP. V was pared by 0 bases and J by 5 bases, with 3 bases of the junction left unmatched. The CDR3 totals 14 residues. The CDR3 loop reads CASGLVLGGETQYF. CDR3 bases: TGTGCTAGTGGTTTGGTACTCGGGGGGGAGACCCAGTACTTC.

CDR3 protein: CASSPFGQTEAFF. The CDR3 bases are TGTGCCAGCAGTCCCTTTGGACAAACTGAAGCTTTCTTT. This chain links TRBV27 with TRBJ1-1; possibly TRBD1 for D (5 bases). Per the germline V gene, CDR1 is MNHEY and CDR2 is SMNVEV (reference sequence). Trimming shortened V by 5 bases and J by 5 bases, and 12 bases separated the two germline ends. The CDR3 consists of 13 residues.

The V and J genes are TRBV6-5 and TRBJ2-1, with unresolved D. The V end was cut by 6 bases, the J end by 7 bases, with 13 bases between. Germline CDR1 MNHEY, CDR2 SVGAGI. The CDR3 length is 13 residues. The CDR3 region has the DNA TGTGCCAGCAGGGGGAAGGTGGAGAATGAGCAGTTCTTC. This encodes CASRGKVENEQFF.